Listed below are T cell receptor beta chains from one sample, sequenced in a study of blood T cells in healthy people across ages. One entry per CDR3 protein, called by TCRdb with MiXCR from the 5' RACE reads. The profile shows under 2,000,000 distinct CDR3 sequences, less than 50% of them singletons. The sample consisted of blood. Every receptor here comes from a woman in her forties in good health. Both conserved end residues are part of each CDR3.

cdr3_length: 16
j_call: TRBJ2-3
v_call: TRBV5-1
cdr3_aa: CASSLARTASTDTQYF

cdr3_length: 13
j_call: TRBJ2-1
v_call: TRBV19
cdr3_aa: CASSIYISDEQFF

cdr3_length: 13
j_call: TRBJ1-2
v_call: TRBV5-1
cdr3_aa: CASSSGYNYGYTF

cdr3_length: 14
j_call: TRBJ2-5
v_call: TRBV20-1
cdr3_aa: CSARDLGALETQYF

cdr3_length: 16
j_call: .
v_call: TRBV7-8
cdr3_aa: CASSLGGTGASYEQYF

cdr3_length: 13
j_call: TRBJ1-4
v_call: TRBV2
cdr3_aa: CASSRTGREKLFF

cdr3_length: 12
j_call: TRBJ1-1
v_call: TRBV4-2
cdr3_aa: CASSQRDAEAFF

cdr3_length: 18
j_call: TRBJ1-2
v_call: TRBV15
cdr3_aa: CATSTRDGENSLNYGYTF

cdr3_length: 16
j_call: TRBJ2-1
v_call: TRBV24-1
cdr3_aa: CATSDFRGTGGNEQFF

cdr3_length: 15
j_call: TRBJ2-7
v_call: TRBV13
cdr3_aa: CASSFLNRLLYEQYF

cdr3_length: 15
j_call: TRBJ1-4
v_call: TRBV29-1
cdr3_aa: CSVAGGTSTNEKLFF

cdr3_length: 15
j_call: TRBJ2-5
v_call: TRBV24-1
cdr3_aa: CATSDSRTGKETQYF

cdr3_length: 14
j_call: TRBJ2-5
v_call: TRBV7-2
cdr3_aa: CASANRVNQETQYF

cdr3_length: 16
j_call: TRBJ2-7
v_call: TRBV13
cdr3_aa: CASSLGSGGKPYEQYF

cdr3_length: 11
j_call: TRBJ2-5
v_call: TRBV7-2
cdr3_aa: CANSLWETQYF